These 32 T cell receptor beta chains were all obtained from the same sample, sequenced in a study of blood T cell repertoires in COVID-19. The method was immunoSEQ multiplex PCR; TCRdb's version includes in-frame clones alone and lacks a portion of them. Counted here are tens of thousands of clones, less than 80% occurring once; the ten biggest clones make up approximately 4.4%. Sequencing used peripheral blood. These receptors all come from a woman in her forties or fifties with acute or convalescent COVID-19.

V usage is TRBV3-1 (or the pseudogene TRBV3-2) and J usage is TRBJ1-2; D gene uncertain. Germline CDR1 is LGHDT and CDR2 is YNNKEL (reference sequence). Trimming took off 0 bases at V and 8 bases at J, with 7 bases between the two ends. The CDR3 spans 12 residues. The CDR3 reads CASSQDRAGYTF. The CDR3 DNA is TGTGCCAGCAGCCAAGACCGCGCGGGCTACACCTTC.

The CDR3 DNA follows: TGTGCCAGCAGGGCTGGGACAGCGGCAGAAAAACTGTTTTTT. This translates into CASRAGTAAEKLFF. The chain is built from TRBV6-6 and TRBJ1-4, with TRBD1 matching over 7 bases. Germline lookup yields CDR1 MNHNY and CDR2 SVGAGI (reference sequence). The CDR3 runs to 14 residues. Trimming at V came to 6 bases and at J to 8 bases, leaving 9 bases not matched to a gene.

The V call is TRBV7-6, the J call TRBJ1-4; 8 bases agree with TRBD1. Trimming cost V 6 bases and J 13 bases; bases outside gene matches: 7. Germline V gene data show CDR1 as SGHVS and CDR2 as FNYEAQ. The CDR3 extends over 12 amino acids. CDR3 in DNA: TGTGCCAGCAGTCCTTACAGGGGGAGACTGTTTTTT. It translates to CASSPYRGRLFF.

The chain links TRBV12-3 or TRBV12-4 to TRBJ2-5, with TRBD1 as a possible D gene (5 bases). V dropped 6 bases and J dropped 3 bases, with 11 bases sitting between them. This CDR3 spans 13 amino acids. The CDR3 protein is CASRAQVEETQYF. CDR3 nucleotides: TGTGCCAGCAGAGCACAGGTCGAAGAGACCCAGTACTTC.

This chain connects TRBV6-1 to TRBJ1-1, with D perhaps TRBD1 (6 bases). Germline CDR1 reads MNHNS; CDR2 reads SASEGT. The V end lost 3 bases, the J end lost 4 bases, and 9 bases lay between the germline ends. The CDR3 spans 13 residues. The CDR3 bases are TGTGCCAGCAGTGACAGGGGTTTCACTGAAGCTTTCTTT. As protein: CASSDRGFTEAFF.

The chain combines TRBV7-2 with TRBJ1-4, with TRBD1 matching over 7 bases. Germline V gene lookup returns CDR1 SGHTA and CDR2 FQGNSA. With V trimmed by 5 bases and J by 8 bases, 11 bases remained unmatched. The length of the CDR3 is 15 residues. CDR3 sequence (DNA): TGTGCCAGCAGCACCGGGACAGCCTTTCCCGAAAAACTGTTTTTT. This sequence encodes CASSTGTAFPEKLFF.

This chain uses TRBV10-3 with TRBJ1-2; weak D call: TRBD1 (5 bases). Germline CDR1 reads ENHRY; CDR2 reads SYGVKD. V lost 4 bases and J lost 1, with 7 bases in between. This CDR3 is built from 13 residues. The CDR3 DNA sequence: TGTGCCATCAGTGCCGACAGTAACTATGGCTACACCTTC. Its protein is CAISADSNYGYTF.

The genes are TRBV19 and TRBJ2-2; possible D gene TRBD1, 5 bases. Germline V lookup: CDR1 LNHDA, CDR2 SQIVND (reference sequence). The CDR3 is made up of 13 amino acids. The germline V and J ends were trimmed by 7 bases and 8 bases, with 14 bases remaining between them. The DNA of the CDR3 is TGTGCCAGTAACCTCCAGGGCGCTGGGGAGCTGTTTTTT. Translated: CASNLQGAGELFF.

This sequence joins TRBV28 and TRBJ1-2; D is ambiguous. The CDR3 length is 9 residues. Trimming removed 11 bases at V and 4 bases at J, with 5 bases between. Germline V gene lookup returns CDR1 MDHEN and CDR2 SYDVKM. The CDR3 loop is CAAGYGYTF. CDR3 in DNA: TGTGCCGCAGGCTATGGCTACACCTTC.

This clone was picked up a small number of times. The chain recombines TRBV6-5 with TRBJ2-7, with D perhaps matching TRBD1 (5 bases). V dropped 5 bases and J dropped 3 bases, with 14 bases sitting between them. The CDR3 runs to 14 residues. Germline V gives CDR1 MNHEY, CDR2 SVGAGI. This CDR3 is CASSLGQGIYEQYF. In nucleotides, the CDR3 is TGTGCCAGCAGTCTTGGCCAGGGAATCTACGAGCAGTACTTC.

This clone occurred once. The chain's CDR3 is CAWSRTTRRAEAFF. The DNA of the CDR3 is TGTGCCTGGAGTAGGACTACCAGACGCGCTGAAGCTTTCTTT. The V and J genes are TRBV30 and TRBJ1-1, with D unclear. Germline V gene sequence: CDR1 GTSNPN, CDR2 SVGIG (reference sequence). This CDR3 comprises 14 residues. Trimming removed 2 bases at V and 6 bases at J, with 16 bases between.

The chain is built from TRBV5-8 and TRBJ1-1; maybe TRBD1 (5 bases). V shed 4 bases and J shed 3 bases, with 16 bases lying between them. This CDR3 is built from 15 residues. From germline, CDR1 is SGHTS and CDR2 YDEGEE. The CDR3 nucleotides are TGTGCCAGCAGCCCAGGGCCAGGTACGGACACTGAAGCTTTCTTT. Translation gives CASSPGPGTDTEAFF.

The chain carries TRBV6-2 or TRBV6-3 and TRBJ1-2, with D uncertain. Trimming pared 5 bases from V and 8 bases from J, leaving 15 bases between. CDR3 length equals 13 residues. Germline lookup yields CDR1 MNHEY and CDR2 SVGEGT. The CDR3 DNA reads as TGTGCCAGCAGTCCCGCCGCATCGGTGGGCTACACCTTC. Translated, it gives CASSPAASVGYTF.

The chain has TRBV6-5 and TRBJ1-5; the match to TRBD1 covers 7 bases. The CDR3 has 15 amino acids. Losses at the gene ends were 3 bases for V and 5 bases for J; bases not matched to a gene: 7. Per the germline V gene, CDR1 is MNHEY and CDR2 is SVGAGI. The CDR3 DNA reads TGTGCCAGCAGTTATGCGGACAGGTCTGATCAGCCCCAGCATTTT. It translates to CASSYADRSDQPQHF.

This clone was picked up a small number of times. CDR3 in amino acids: CASSEGGVQHF. The DNA for the CDR3 is TGTGCCAGCAGTGAAGGGGGGGTGCAGCATTTT. The rearrangement uses TRBV2 and TRBJ1-5; a possible D gene is TRBD1 (5 bases). The CDR3 totals 11 residues. V dropped 1 base and J dropped 13 bases, with 8 bases sitting between them. The germline V gene encodes CDR1 SNHLY and CDR2 FYNNEI.

This clone came up once. This rearrangement joins TRBV12-3 or TRBV12-4 to TRBJ2-7; weak D call: TRBD2 (5 bases). V gave up 2 bases and J gave up 7 bases, with 12 bases separating them. The length of the CDR3 is 13 residues. The CDR3 protein is CASSLFGLAEQYF. DNA for the CDR3: TGTGCCAGCAGTTTATTTGGACTTGCTGAGCAGTACTTC.

The V and J genes are TRBV9 and TRBJ1-3, with D possibly TRBD1 on 6 matching bases. The CDR3 sequence is 14 residues long. Germline assignment: CDR1 SGDLS and CDR2 YYNGEE. Trimming took 4 bases from V and 0 from J, leaving 8 bases between them. The CDR3 region has the DNA TGTGCCAGCAGCACAGGGCTCTCTGGAAACACCATATATTTT. Translated: CASSTGLSGNTIYF.

This rearrangement joins TRBV9 to TRBJ1-2; TRBD1 is a possible D gene (5 bases). The germline V and J ends were trimmed by 0 bases and 8 bases, with 14 bases remaining between them. The CDR3 length is 14 residues. Germline lookup yields CDR1 SGDLS and CDR2 YYNGEE. The CDR3 here is CASSVGSGGGGYTF. The CDR3 DNA is TGTGCCAGCAGCGTAGGGAGCGGGGGAGGAGGCTACACCTTC.

This clone occurred once. The chain has TRBV7-6 and TRBJ2-1; TRBD1 agrees at 7 bases. The germline V gene encodes CDR1 SGHVS and CDR2 FNYEAQ. The CDR3 consists of 15 residues. J gave up 6 bases and V 0 bases, and 5 bases lay outside the gene matches. For the CDR3, the DNA is TGTGCCAGCAGCTTAGCGAAGGCAGGGGGCAATGAGCAGTTCTTC. Protein product: CASSLAKAGGNEQFF.

A note on this clone: At one end, the junction sequence differs from germline, possibly due to a read error. V gene TRBV7-2 combines with J gene TRBJ1-2; 8 positions agree with TRBD1. There are 14 residues in the CDR3. Germline V lookup: CDR1 SGHTA, CDR2 FQGNSA. The CDR3 DNA reads as TGTGCCAGCAGCCCGACAGGGGATAACTATGGCTACCCCTTC. The encoded protein is CASSPTGDNYGYPF.

The chain combines TRBV6-5 with TRBJ1-4, with D possibly being TRBD1 (5 bases). Germline loops: CDR1 MNHEY, CDR2 SVGAGI. V lost 6 bases to trimming and J lost 4 bases, with 12 bases between them. CDR3 size: 14 residues. In nucleotides, the CDR3 is TGTGCCAGCAGCTCTCGGGGGGTTAATGAAAAACTGTTTTTT. Its translation is CASSSRGVNEKLFF.

The chain links TRBV29-1 to TRBJ2-1; 9 bases fit TRBD1. The CDR3 consists of 16 residues. Germline loops: CDR1 SQVTM, CDR2 ANQGSEA. Unmatched junction bases numbered 12, after V lost 5 bases and J lost 4 bases. CDR3 in amino acids: CSVSGTGKGNYNEQFF. CDR3 in DNA: TGCAGCGTTTCCGGGACAGGGAAGGGAAATTACAATGAGCAGTTCTTC.

CDR3 DNA: TGTGCCAGCAGCTTAGGCTCCGGGAGAAATGAAAAACTGTTTTTT. Translation gives CASSLGSGRNEKLFF. This sequence joins TRBV7-2 and TRBJ1-4; the D is unclear. Germline V gene data show CDR1 as SGHTA and CDR2 as FQGNSA. There are 15 residues in the CDR3. V was pared by 1 base and J by 5 bases, with 11 bases between.

This clone was recorded only once. The chain has TRBV12-3 or TRBV12-4 and TRBJ2-7; 7 bases match TRBD2. The J segment lost 7 bases and the V segment lost 10 bases, leaving 10 bases of the junction unmatched. The CDR3 has 12 amino acids. In DNA, the CDR3 is TGTGCCACCCGCGGGGGAGGGCGGGAGCAGTACTTC. Translated, it gives CATRGGGREQYF.

This chain links TRBV4-1 with TRBJ2-7, with D maybe TRBD2 (6 bases). The V gene's germline CDR1 is MGHRA and CDR2 YSYEKL. Trimming pared 4 bases from V and 5 bases from J, leaving 27 bases between. The CDR3 is 18 residues long. CDR3 nucleotide sequence: TGCGCCAGCAGCCCCCTATTAGGGGCACGGGGGAGAAGCAACGAGCAGTACTTC. It codes for CASSPLLGARGRSNEQYF.

The chain combines TRBV18 with TRBJ1-2; the match to TRBD1 covers 7 bases. CDR3 size: 12 residues. Germline values: CDR1 KGHSH, CDR2 LQKENI. After removal of 4 bases from V and 6 bases from J, the junction contained 2 bases not matched to a gene. This CDR3 is CASSRQGDGYTF. CDR3 bases: TGTGCCAGCTCACGCCAGGGGGATGGCTACACCTTC. The complete variable domain, with remaining parts taken from reference TRBV18 and TRBJ1-2, reads NAGVMQNPRHLVRRRGQEARLRCSPMKGHSHVYWYRQLPEEGLKFMVYLQKENIIDESGMPKERFSAEFPKEGPSILRIQQVVRGDSAAYFCASSRQGDGYTFGSGTRLTVV.

V gene TRBV27 combines with J gene TRBJ1-2; TRBD1 might be the D (5 bases). Germline values: CDR1 MNHEY, CDR2 SMNVEV (reference sequence). V lost 5 bases and J 2 bases, leaving 12 bases between the germline ends. The CDR3 sequence is 14 residues long. The chain's CDR3 is CASSTQTGNYGYTF. The CDR3 region has the DNA TGTGCCAGCAGTACCCAAACAGGAAACTATGGCTACACCTTC.

The chain is built from TRBV9 and TRBJ2-5; 9 nucleotides match TRBD2. The CDR3 contains 16 residues. V dropped 6 bases and J dropped 3; count of bases not matched to a gene: 12. The germline V gene encodes CDR1 SGDLS and CDR2 YYNGEE. CDR3 loop: CASTAYGGGAEETQYF. CDR3 bases: TGTGCCAGCACGGCTTATGGCGGGGGGGCAGAAGAGACCCAGTACTTC.

This chain links TRBV5-6 with TRBJ2-1, with 7 positions matching TRBD2. CDR3 size: 12 residues. With V trimmed by 4 bases and J by 5 bases, 0 bases remained unmatched. The V gene's germline CDR1 is SGHDT and CDR2 YYEEEE. As DNA, the CDR3 is TGTGCCAGCAGCGCGGGGGACAATGAGCAGTTCTTC. Translating gives CASSAGDNEQFF.

The J gene is TRBJ2-3, the V gene TRBV19, with 9 positions matching TRBD2. The junction had 16 bases not matched to a gene; V was cut back by 7 bases and J by 5 bases. CDR1 LNHDA and CDR2 SQIVND come from the germline V gene (reference sequence). The CDR3 totals 17 residues. CDR3 bases: TGTGCCAGTACCTTGGGAGTTAGCGGGGGCACACGAGATACGCAGTATTTT. Translation: CASTLGVSGGTRDTQYF. The complete variable domain, with remaining parts taken from reference TRBV19 and TRBJ2-3, reads DGGITQSPKYLFRKEGQNVTLSCEQNLNHDAMYWYRQDPGQGLRLIYYSQIVNDFQKGDIAEGYSVSREKKESFPLTVTSAQKNPTAFYLCASTLGVSGGTRDTQYFGPGTRLTVL.

This clone was counted between two and nine times. The chain couples TRBV7-2 to TRBJ2-7; 7 nucleotides align to TRBD1. CDR1 and CDR2 from the germline V gene are SGHTA and FQGNSA. The CDR3 length is 13 residues. Trimming cost V 5 bases and J 6 bases; bases outside gene matches: 7. The CDR3 reads CASSKLQGSEQYF. CDR3 nucleotide sequence: TGTGCCAGCAGCAAGTTACAGGGGAGCGAGCAGTACTTC.

V is TRBV5-4 and J is TRBJ2-2; 10 nucleotides match TRBD1. Germline CDR1 SGHNT, CDR2 YYREEE (reference sequence). Trimming removed 1 base from V and 6 bases from J; junction bases left unmatched: 3. CDR3 length: 15 amino acids. The CDR3 nucleotides are TGTGCCAGCAGCTTGTCCGGGACAGGGGCCGGGGAGCTGTTTTTT. Translated, it gives CASSLSGTGAGELFF.